This TCR beta chain is drawn from a study of regulatory T cells (dated by TCRdb to the late 2010s). For the study in its entirety: The study compared T-cell receptor beta repertoires of sorted regulatory, conventional CD4+ and CD8+ T cells in CD3G-deficient patients with those in healthy controls. The paper as a whole reports these results and caveats: Reduced Shannon diversity was observed in regulatory T cells from CD3G-deficient patients compared with autologous conventional CD4+ cells and with control regulatory T cells. Regulatory T-cell repertoire restriction varied between patients and was most prominent in the two patients with the most severe autoimmunity. Roughly tenfold fewer unique productive TRB reads were obtained from patient regulatory T-cell samples than from control samples. Patient repertoires showed restricted unique TRB V-J pairs and skewed V and J gene usage, most marked in regulatory T cells.

On this clone itself: Its cognate antigen has yet to be identified. No clone much larger than this one lies a single base away; base qualities are absent.

Including cysteine and phenylalanine, the CDR3 has 11 amino acids. Just the 33-base CDR3 DNA is kept, in frame starting at base 1. V and J lose 2 bases and 12 bases, and a span of 10 bases separates them. CDR1 MNHNS and CDR2 SASEGT are derived from the germline V gene. The multiplex PCR used 52 forward TRBV primers and 13 reverse TRBJ primers, with assay-based and computational corrections for amplification bias. Within the immunoSEQ assay, multiplex PCR amplified rearranged TRB loci from genomic DNA. TRB amplicons were sequenced using an Illumina HiSeq platform. Processing in the source paper ran as follows. Raw sequences were error-filtered and aligned to reference gene sequences by custom algorithms, then analyzed with the immunoSEQ online tools. Frequencies of productive and nonproductive TRB rearrangements were evaluated among both unique and total sequences. Assessment of potential self-reactivity relied on the hydrophobicity of positions 6 and 7 in the TRB CDR3, along with their amino acid composition. Prism software was used to run t tests, Mann-Whitney tests or two-way ANOVA for comparisons between groups. TCRdb obtained this table from immuneACCESS and retained in-frame rearrangements with V and J assigned. These tables miss some clones; where compared with another copy, unresolved V genes account for less than half of the shortfall, and the remainder is unexplained. V, J and clone size were drawn from that table, and D and trimming were deduced from the DNA. Within this sample are about 6,100 clones, with roughly nine tenths of them counted one time only. 1.9% of the sample is taken by the ten largest.

Every CD3G-deficient patient showed evidence of autoimmunity, and the autoimmunity was more severe in two of the patients. At the time of testing, the patients were between 2 and 39 years old, and their CD4+ and CD8+ T cells had reduced naive proportions and increased memory proportions. CD4+ cells were FACS-sorted into CD25-high CD127-low regulatory T cells and CD25-low CD127-high conventional CD4+ T cells. The patient group comprised roughly 6 individuals with CD3G deficiency. An international network of physicians spanning the United States, Europe and Asia provided the patient samples and clinical data. Peripheral blood mononuclear cells were isolated by Ficoll density separation.

This TCR came from a person under 35 with CD3G deficiency. Specimen: CD4+ Tregs sorted from blood. This chain is built from TRBV6-1 and TRBJ1-1; the D gene is unclear. The DNA sequence follows: TGTGCCAGCAGTGAATTTAGGAAAACTTTCTTT. Its protein reads: CASSEFRKTFF.